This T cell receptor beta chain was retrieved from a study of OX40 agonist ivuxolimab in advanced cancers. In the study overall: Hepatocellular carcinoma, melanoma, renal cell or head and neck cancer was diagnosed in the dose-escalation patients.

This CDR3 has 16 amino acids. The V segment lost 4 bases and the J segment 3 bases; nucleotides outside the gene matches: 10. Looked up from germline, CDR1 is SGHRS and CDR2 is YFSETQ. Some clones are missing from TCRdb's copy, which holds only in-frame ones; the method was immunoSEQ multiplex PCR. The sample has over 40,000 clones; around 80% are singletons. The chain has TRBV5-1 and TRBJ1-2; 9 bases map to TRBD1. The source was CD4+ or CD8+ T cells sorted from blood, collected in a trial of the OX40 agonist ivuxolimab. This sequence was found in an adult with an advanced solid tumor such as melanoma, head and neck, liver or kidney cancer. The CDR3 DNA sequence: TGCGCCAGCAGCCCCGGACAGGGGCTCACTTACTATGGCTACACCTTC. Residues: CASSPGQGLTYYGYTF.